This TCR beta chain is drawn from a study of blood T cell repertoires in COVID-19. In the study overall: Samples taken during acute and convalescent COVID-19 were collected in the United States, Italy and Spain. The cDNA or gDNA used as material had been derived from T cells, B-cell-depleted T cells, or PBMCs.

This clone was detected only once. CDR3 length: 13 amino acids. CDR1 and CDR2 (germline): SGHTA, FQGTGA. Trimming took off 5 bases at V and 0 bases at J, with 7 bases between the two ends. In the original processing: Reference gene primer amplification gave estimated nucleated cell counts. Clones were sequenced by immunoSEQ multiplex PCR, and TCRdb holds only the in-frame ones, with some missing. The DNA gave D and trimming, while V, J and clone size come from that table. The sample contains about 120,000 clones, around 86% of which appear only once. The V and J genes are TRBV7-3 and TRBJ1-1; D possibly corresponds to TRBD1 (5 bases). The TCR was taken from a woman between 70 and 85 years old with acute or convalescent COVID-19. The sequenced sample was peripheral blood. The CDR3 nucleotides are TGTGCCAGCAGCCCACAGGTGAACACTGAAGCTTTCTTT. This encodes CASSPQVNTEAFF.